This passage covers 8 T cell receptor beta chains from one sample sequenced in a study of beta chain features in type 1 diabetes. Study results and caveats: Within each of all four CD4+ subsets, Type 1 diabetes patients had TCRB CDR3s that were moderately but significantly shorter.

The investigators reverse transcribed all of the isolated RNA, so they sequenced expressed TCRB transcripts. The table came from immunoSEQ multiplex PCR; TCRdb's copy has only in-frame clones and leaves some out. The sample contains some 660,000 clones, about 14% of which appear only once. No cognate antigen is known for these TCRs. Specimen: naive CD4+ T cells from blood. These receptors were obtained from a man aged 18 to 35 with type 1 diabetes.

This clone has only a few counts. The chain recombines TRBV28 with TRBJ1-1; possibly TRBD1 for D (5 bases). CDR3 length: 15 residues. CDR1 is MDHEN, CDR2 SYDVKM, per germline. Between the trimmed V and J ends, which lost 6 bases and 5 bases, there was a span of 19 bases. CDR3 amino acids: CASSEARRGGTEAFF. The CDR3, as DNA: TGTGCCAGCAGCGAGGCCCGGAGGGGAGGGACTGAAGCTTTCTTT.

The chain links TRBV2 to TRBJ1-2; D remains ambiguous. V gave up 3 bases and J gave up 7 bases, with 15 bases separating them. CDR1 is SNHLY and CDR2 is FYNNEI in the germline V gene. The CDR3 loop spans 14 amino acids. The CDR3 nucleotides are TGTGCCAGCAGTGAGGAACCAGTCTCGGGTGGCTACACCTTC. Translated: CASSEEPVSGGYTF.

This chain uses TRBV12-5 with TRBJ2-3; TRBD2 might be the D (6 bases). CDR1 is LGHNT and CDR2 is FRNRAP in the germline V gene. V was shortened by 2 bases and J by 5 bases, with 11 bases between the two germline ends. The CDR3 has 14 amino acids. CDR3: CASGLSGVQDTQYF. CDR3 bases: TGTGCTAGTGGTTTGTCGGGAGTGCAAGATACGCAGTATTTT.

The chain carries TRBV7-2 and TRBJ1-1; no firm D call. Trimming stripped 5 bases from V and 2 bases from J, with 9 bases between. The CDR3 loop spans 13 amino acids. Germline V gives CDR1 SGHTA, CDR2 FQGNSA. The chain's CDR3 is CASSGQQNTEAFF. The DNA of the CDR3 is TGTGCCAGCAGCGGGCAGCAAAACACTGAAGCTTTCTTT.

V and J are TRBV30 and TRBJ1-6; D is unclear. CDR1 and CDR2 (germline): GTSNPN, SVGIG (reference sequence). Trimming left V 7 bases short and J 6 bases short, with 16 bases between. The length of the CDR3 is 14 residues. CDR3 nucleotide sequence: TGTGCCTCGACGAACTCGGCTTCTAATTCACCCCTCCACTTT. Translating gives CASTNSASNSPLHF.

This clone was picked up a small number of times. The J gene is TRBJ2-1, the V gene TRBV7-8; D is ambiguous. The germline V gene has CDR1 SGHVS and CDR2 FQNEAQ. The V gene lost 0 bases and the J gene lost 10 bases, with 10 bases spanning the gap. The length of the CDR3 is 13 residues. CDR3 DNA sequence: TGTGCCAGCAGCTTAGCGGCCGGGCGAGAGCAGTTCTTC. It encodes CASSLAAGREQFF.

The chain links TRBV7-9 to TRBJ2-5; D is perhaps TRBD2 (6 bases). Trimming pared 8 bases from V and 5 bases from J, leaving 9 bases between. Germline V gene lookup returns CDR1 SEHNR and CDR2 FQNEAQ (reference sequence). The length of the CDR3 is 11 residues. DNA for the CDR3: TGTGCCAGCGGGGGGTATGAGACCCAGTACTTC. Its translation: CASGGYETQYF.

V gene TRBV6-6 combines with J gene TRBJ2-7; D might be TRBD1 (5 bases). V was clipped by 9 bases and J by 4 bases, with 19 bases between them. The CDR3 sequence is 14 residues long. Germline V gene lookup returns CDR1 MNHNY and CDR2 SVGAGI (reference sequence). The CDR3 spells CASRPRVSPYEQYF. As DNA, the CDR3 is TGTGCCAGTAGACCCAGGGTTTCTCCATACGAGCAGTACTTC.